This passage covers 5 T cell receptor beta chains from one sample sequenced in a study of OX40 agonist ivuxolimab in advanced cancers. Sequencing used immunoSEQ multiplex PCR; TCRdb keeps in-frame clones, though not all of them. Counted here are tens of thousands of clones, 87% occurring once; the ten biggest clones make up less than 2%. The material sequenced was CD4+ or CD8+ T cells sorted from blood, taken in a trial of the OX40 agonist ivuxolimab. These receptors all come from an adult with an advanced solid tumor such as melanoma, head and neck, liver or kidney cancer.

This clone appeared once. V usage is TRBV10-3 and J usage is TRBJ2-2; 8 bases fit TRBD1. This CDR3 spans 15 amino acids. Trimming removed 2 bases from V and 4 bases from J; junction bases left unmatched: 3. The V gene's germline CDR1 is ENHRY and CDR2 SYGVKD. The CDR3 spells CAISEQGAGTGELFF. The DNA of the CDR3 is TGTGCCATCAGTGAGCAGGGGGCGGGCACCGGGGAGCTGTTTTTT.

CDR3: CASSQEPGILAGQANTGELFF. The CDR3 nucleotides are TGCGCCAGCAGCCAAGAGCCAGGGATACTAGCGGGCCAAGCGAACACCGGGGAGCTGTTTTTT. The chain combines TRBV4-3 with TRBJ2-2, with TRBD2 identical over 9 bases. The CDR3 has 21 residues. Trimming at V came to 0 bases and at J to 0 bases, leaving 14 bases not matched to a gene. Germline V gene lookup returns CDR1 LGHNA and CDR2 YSLEER.

V gene TRBV19 combines with J gene TRBJ1-4; 10 bases agree with TRBD1. In germline, CDR1 is LNHDA, CDR2 SQIVND (reference sequence). Germline trimming cut 5 bases from V and 10 bases from J; bases unmatched to any gene: 7. This CDR3 has 14 residues. In nucleotides, the CDR3 is TGTGCCAGTAGTTCCGGACAGGGGGGTAGAAAACTGTTTTTT. Translation: CASSSGQGGRKLFF.

The chain is built from TRBV4-3 and TRBJ1-3, with a tentative D call TRBD1 (5 bases). The V end was cut by 0 bases, the J end by 2 bases, with 17 bases between. The CDR3 length is 18 residues. Germline values: CDR1 LGHNA, CDR2 YSLEER. This chain's CDR3 is CASSQDIALGGTGNTIYF. The CDR3 DNA reads TGCGCCAGCAGCCAAGATATCGCACTCGGGGGTACTGGAAACACCATATATTTT.

CDR3 bases: TGTGCCAGCAGTCTTCGAGGGGGCGGTCAGCCCCAGCATTTT. As protein: CASSLRGGGQPQHF. The rearrangement joins TRBV6-5 to TRBJ1-5; 7 nucleotides line up with TRBD1. Germline CDR1 reads MNHEY; CDR2 reads SVGAGI. Trimming at V came to 5 bases and at J to 6 bases, leaving 7 bases not matched to a gene. The CDR3 sequence is 14 residues long.